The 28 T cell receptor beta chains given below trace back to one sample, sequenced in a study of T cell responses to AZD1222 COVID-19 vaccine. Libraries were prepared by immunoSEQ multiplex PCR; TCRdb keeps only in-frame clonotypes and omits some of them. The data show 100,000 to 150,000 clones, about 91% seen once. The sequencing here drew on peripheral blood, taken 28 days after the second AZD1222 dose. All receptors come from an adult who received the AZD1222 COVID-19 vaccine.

The DNA for the CDR3 is TGCGCCAGCGGGGGACTAGCGGGGGGGCCTGTAGGCACAGATACGCAGTATTTT. It yields the protein CASGGLAGGPVGTDTQYF. The gene calls are TRBV4-1 and TRBJ2-3; 16 positions match TRBD2. CDR1 is MGHRA and CDR2 is YSYEKL in the germline V gene. This CDR3 spans 18 amino acids. The trim removed 8 bases at V and 1 base at J, leaving 9 bases unmatched.

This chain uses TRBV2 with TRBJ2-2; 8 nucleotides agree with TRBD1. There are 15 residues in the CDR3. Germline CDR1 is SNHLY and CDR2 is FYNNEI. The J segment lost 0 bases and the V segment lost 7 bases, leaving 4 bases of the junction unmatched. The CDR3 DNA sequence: TGTGCCAGCACGGGACAGGCTACGAACACCGGGGAGCTGTTTTTT. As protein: CASTGQATNTGELFF.

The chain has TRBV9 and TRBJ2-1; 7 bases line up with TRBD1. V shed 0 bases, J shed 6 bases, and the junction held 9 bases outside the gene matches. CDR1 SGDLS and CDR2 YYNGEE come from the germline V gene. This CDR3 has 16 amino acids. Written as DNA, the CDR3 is TGTGCCAGCAGCGTAGCCCCGCAGGGGGTCTTCAATGAGCAGTTCTTC. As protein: CASSVAPQGVFNEQFF.

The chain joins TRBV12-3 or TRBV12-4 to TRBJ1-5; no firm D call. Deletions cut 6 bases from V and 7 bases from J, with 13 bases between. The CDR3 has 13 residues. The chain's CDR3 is CASRRTEGQPQHF. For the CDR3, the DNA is TGTGCCAGCAGACGAACAGAGGGCCAGCCCCAGCATTTT.

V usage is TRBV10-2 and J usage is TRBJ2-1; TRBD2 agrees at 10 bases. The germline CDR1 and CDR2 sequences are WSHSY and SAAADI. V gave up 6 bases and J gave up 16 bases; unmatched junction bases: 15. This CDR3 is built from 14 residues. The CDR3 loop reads CASREQLAGEGEFF. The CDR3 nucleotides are TGCGCCAGCAGAGAACAGCTAGCGGGGGAAGGGGAATTCTTC.

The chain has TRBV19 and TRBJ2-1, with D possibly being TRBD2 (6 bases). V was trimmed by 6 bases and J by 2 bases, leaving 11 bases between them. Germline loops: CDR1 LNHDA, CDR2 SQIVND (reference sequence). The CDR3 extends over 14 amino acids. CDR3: CASSRGGTYNEQFF. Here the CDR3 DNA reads TGTGCCAGTAGCCGTGGAGGGACCTACAATGAGCAGTTCTTC.

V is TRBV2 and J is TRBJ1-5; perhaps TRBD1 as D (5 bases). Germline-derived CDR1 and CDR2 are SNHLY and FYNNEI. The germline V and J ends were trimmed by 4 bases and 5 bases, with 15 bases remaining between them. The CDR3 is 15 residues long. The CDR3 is CASSGGRPADQPQHF. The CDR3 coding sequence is TGTGCCAGCAGTGGGGGCCGGCCCGCTGATCAGCCCCAGCATTTT.

The CDR3 sequence: CASRPTGEGTEAFF. The CDR3 DNA sequence: TGTGCCAGCAGACCAACAGGGGAGGGTACTGAAGCTTTCTTT. V usage is TRBV11-2 and J usage is TRBJ1-1; 7 bases line up with TRBD1. V was pared by 6 bases and J by 5 bases, with 9 bases of the junction left unmatched. Looked up from germline, CDR1 is SGHAT and CDR2 is FQNNGV. The CDR3 extends over 14 amino acids.

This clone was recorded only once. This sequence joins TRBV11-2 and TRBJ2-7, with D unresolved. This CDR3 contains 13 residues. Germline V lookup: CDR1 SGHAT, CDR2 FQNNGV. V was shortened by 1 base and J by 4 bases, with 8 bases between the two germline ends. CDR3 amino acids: CASSLVRAYEQYF. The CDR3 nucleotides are TGTGCCAGCAGCTTAGTTAGAGCTTACGAGCAGTACTTC.

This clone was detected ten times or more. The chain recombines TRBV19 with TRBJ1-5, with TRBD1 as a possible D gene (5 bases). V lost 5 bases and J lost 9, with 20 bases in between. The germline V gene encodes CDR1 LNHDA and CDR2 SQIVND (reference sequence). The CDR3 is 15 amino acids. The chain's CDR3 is CASSPLEGAAAPQHF. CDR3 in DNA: TGTGCCAGTAGTCCTCTGGAAGGGGCCGCTGCGCCCCAGCATTTT.

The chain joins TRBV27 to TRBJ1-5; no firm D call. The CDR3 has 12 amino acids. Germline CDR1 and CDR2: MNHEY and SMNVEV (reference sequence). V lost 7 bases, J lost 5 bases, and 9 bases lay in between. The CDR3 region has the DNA TGTGCCAGCAACCTTGCCCATCAGCCCCAGCATTTT. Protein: CASNLAHQPQHF.

The CDR3 DNA is TGCGCCAGCAGCCGCGGGGGCCAGGGACCGGTCTATGGCTACACCTTC. Translation gives CASSRGGQGPVYGYTF. The V and J genes are TRBV4-1 and TRBJ1-2, with D tentatively TRBD1 (6 bases). V was clipped by 4 bases and J by 4 bases, with 19 bases between them. This CDR3 has 16 amino acids. Germline-derived CDR1 and CDR2 are MGHRA and YSYEKL.

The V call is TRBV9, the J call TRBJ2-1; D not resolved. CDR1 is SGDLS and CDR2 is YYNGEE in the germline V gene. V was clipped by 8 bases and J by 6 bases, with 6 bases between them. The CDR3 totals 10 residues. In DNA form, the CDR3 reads TGTGCCAGTGAAGGCAATGAGCAGTTCTTC. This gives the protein CASEGNEQFF.

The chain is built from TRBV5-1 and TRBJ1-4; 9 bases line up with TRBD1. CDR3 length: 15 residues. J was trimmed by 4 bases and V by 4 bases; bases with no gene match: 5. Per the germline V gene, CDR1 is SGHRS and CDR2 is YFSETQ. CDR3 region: CASSEGTGLNEKLFF. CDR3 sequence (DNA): TGCGCCAGCAGCGAGGGGACAGGGCTTAATGAAAAACTGTTTTTT.

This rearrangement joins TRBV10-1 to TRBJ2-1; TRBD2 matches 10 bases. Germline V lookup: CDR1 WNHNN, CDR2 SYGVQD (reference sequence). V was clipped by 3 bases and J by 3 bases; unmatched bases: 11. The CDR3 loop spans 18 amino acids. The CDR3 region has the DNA TGCGCCAGCAGTGATAAAAGCGGGAGGGCCACCCTCTACAATGAGCAGTTCTTC. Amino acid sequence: CASSDKSGRATLYNEQFF.

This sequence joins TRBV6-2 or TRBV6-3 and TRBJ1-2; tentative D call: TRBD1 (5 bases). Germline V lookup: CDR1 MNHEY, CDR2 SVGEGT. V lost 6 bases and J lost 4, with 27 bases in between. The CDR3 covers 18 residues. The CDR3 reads CASSRLTRQGRLIYGYTF. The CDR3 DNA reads TGTGCCAGCAGCCGCCTTACCCGGCAGGGAAGATTGATCTATGGCTACACCTTC.

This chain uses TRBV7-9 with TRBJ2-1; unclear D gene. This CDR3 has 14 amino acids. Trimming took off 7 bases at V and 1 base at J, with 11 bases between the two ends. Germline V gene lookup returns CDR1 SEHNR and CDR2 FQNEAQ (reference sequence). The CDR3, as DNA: TGTGCCAGCACCCTGAGCTTTTCCTACAATGAGCAGTTCTTC. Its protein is CASTLSFSYNEQFF. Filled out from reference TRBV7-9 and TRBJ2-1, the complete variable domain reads DTGVSQNPRHKITKRGQNVTFRCDPISEHNRLYWYRQTLGQGPEFLTYFQNEAQLEKSRLLSDRFSAERPKGSFSTLEIQRTEQGDSAMYLCASTLSFSYNEQFFGPGTRLTVL.

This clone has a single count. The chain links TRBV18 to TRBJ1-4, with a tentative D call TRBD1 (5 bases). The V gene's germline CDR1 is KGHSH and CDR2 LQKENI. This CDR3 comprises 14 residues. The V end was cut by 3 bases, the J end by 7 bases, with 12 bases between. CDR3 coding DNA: TGTGCCAGCTCACCTGGGGGGATAGGTGAAAAACTGTTTTTT. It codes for CASSPGGIGEKLFF.

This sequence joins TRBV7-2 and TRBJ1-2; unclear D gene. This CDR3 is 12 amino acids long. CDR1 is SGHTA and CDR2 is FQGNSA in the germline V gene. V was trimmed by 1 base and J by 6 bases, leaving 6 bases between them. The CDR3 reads CASSLDGDGYTF. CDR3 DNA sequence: TGTGCCAGCAGCTTAGACGGAGATGGCTACACCTTC.

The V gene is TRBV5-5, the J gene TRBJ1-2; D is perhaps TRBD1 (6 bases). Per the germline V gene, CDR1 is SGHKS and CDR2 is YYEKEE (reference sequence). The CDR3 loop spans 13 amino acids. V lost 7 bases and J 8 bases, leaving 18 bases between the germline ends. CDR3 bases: TGTGCCAGCGGTCGGGACCCCCAGGGGGGCTACACCTTC. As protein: CASGRDPQGGYTF.

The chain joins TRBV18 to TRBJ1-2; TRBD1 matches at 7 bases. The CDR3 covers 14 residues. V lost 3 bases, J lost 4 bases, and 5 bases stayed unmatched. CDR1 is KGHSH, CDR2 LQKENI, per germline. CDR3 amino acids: CASSPEGTVYGYTF. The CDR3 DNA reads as TGTGCCAGCTCACCTGAGGGGACAGTCTATGGCTACACCTTC.

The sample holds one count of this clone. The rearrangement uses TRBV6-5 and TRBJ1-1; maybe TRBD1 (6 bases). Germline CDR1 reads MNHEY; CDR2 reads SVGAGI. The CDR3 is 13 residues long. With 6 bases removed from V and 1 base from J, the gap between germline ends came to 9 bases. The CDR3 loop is CASRLTGNTEAFF. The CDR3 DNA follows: TGTGCCAGCAGGCTGACAGGGAACACTGAAGCTTTCTTT.

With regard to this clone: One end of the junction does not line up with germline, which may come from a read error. CDR3 sequence reads: CASSPGLAGGNEQFF. DNA for the CDR3: TGTGCTAGCAGCCCGGGGCTAGCGGGGGGGAATGAGCAGTTCTTC. This sequence joins TRBV7-7 and TRBJ2-1; 12 nucleotides align to TRBD2. This CDR3 has 15 residues. The germline CDR1 and CDR2 sequences are SSHAT and FNYEAQ (reference sequence). The whole variable domain, remainder taken from reference TRBV7-7 and TRBJ2-1, is GAGVSQSPRYKVTKRGQDVTLRCDPISSHATLYWYQQALGQGPEFLTYFNYEAQPDKSGLPSDRFSAERPEGSISTLTIQRTEQRDSAMYRCASSPGLAGGNEQFFGPGTRLTVL.

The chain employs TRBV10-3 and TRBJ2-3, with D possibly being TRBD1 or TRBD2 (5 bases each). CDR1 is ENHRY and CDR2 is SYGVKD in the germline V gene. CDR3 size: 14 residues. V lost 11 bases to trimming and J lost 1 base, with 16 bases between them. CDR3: CASEDGAGTDTQYF. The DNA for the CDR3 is TGTGCCTCCGAGGACGGGGCAGGCACAGATACGCAGTATTTT.

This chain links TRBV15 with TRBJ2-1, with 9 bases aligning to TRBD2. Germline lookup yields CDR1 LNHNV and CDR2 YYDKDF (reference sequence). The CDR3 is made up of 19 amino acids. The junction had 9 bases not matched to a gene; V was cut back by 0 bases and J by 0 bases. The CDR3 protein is CATSRDLAGGSSSYNEQFF. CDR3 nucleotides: TGTGCCACCAGCAGAGATCTGGCGGGAGGGTCCTCCTCCTACAATGAGCAGTTCTTC.

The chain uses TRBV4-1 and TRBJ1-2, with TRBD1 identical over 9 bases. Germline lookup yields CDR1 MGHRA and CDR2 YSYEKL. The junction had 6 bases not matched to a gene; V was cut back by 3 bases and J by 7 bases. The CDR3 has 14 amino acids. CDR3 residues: CASSQVDRGGGYTF. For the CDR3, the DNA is TGCGCCAGCAGCCAGGTCGACAGGGGGGGTGGCTACACCTTC.

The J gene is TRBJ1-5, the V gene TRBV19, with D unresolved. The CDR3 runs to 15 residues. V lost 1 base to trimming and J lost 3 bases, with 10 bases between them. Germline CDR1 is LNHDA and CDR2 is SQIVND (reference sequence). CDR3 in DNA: TGTGCCAGTAGTATAGGGGCGAGGGACAATCAGCCCCAGCATTTT. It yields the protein CASSIGARDNQPQHF.

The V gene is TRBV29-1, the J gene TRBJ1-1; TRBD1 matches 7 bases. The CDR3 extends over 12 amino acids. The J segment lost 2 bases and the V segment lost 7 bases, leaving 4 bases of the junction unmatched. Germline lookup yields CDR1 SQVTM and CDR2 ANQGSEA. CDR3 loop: CSGQGINTEAFF. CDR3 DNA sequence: TGCAGCGGACAGGGCATTAACACTGAAGCTTTCTTT.